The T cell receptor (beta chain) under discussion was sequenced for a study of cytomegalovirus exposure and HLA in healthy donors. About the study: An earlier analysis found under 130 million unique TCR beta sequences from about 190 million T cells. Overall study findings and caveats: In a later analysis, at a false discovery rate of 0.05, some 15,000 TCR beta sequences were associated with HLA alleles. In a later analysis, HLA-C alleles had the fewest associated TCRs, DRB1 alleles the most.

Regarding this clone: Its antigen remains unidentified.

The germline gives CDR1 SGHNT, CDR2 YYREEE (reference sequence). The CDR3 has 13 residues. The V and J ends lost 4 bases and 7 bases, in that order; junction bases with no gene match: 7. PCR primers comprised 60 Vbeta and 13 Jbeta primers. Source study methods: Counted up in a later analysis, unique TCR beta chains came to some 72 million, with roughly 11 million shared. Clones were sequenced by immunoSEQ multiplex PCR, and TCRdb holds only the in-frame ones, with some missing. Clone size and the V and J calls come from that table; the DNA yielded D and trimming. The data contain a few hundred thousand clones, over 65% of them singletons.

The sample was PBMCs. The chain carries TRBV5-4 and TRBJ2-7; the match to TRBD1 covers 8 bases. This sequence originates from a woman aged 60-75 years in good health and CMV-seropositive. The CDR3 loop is CASSRQGIEEQYF. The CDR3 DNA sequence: TGTGCCAGCAGCAGACAGGGGATTGAGGAGCAGTACTTC.